The entry below gives a single T cell receptor (beta chain) sequence along with its context. The CDR3 has 14 residues. Germline assignment: CDR1 PRHDT and CDR2 FYEKMQ (reference sequence). Trimming pared 0 bases from V and 2 bases from J, leaving 8 bases between. These data belong to a study of technical replicates of blood from a handful of donors. TCRdb's table, derived via immunoSEQ multiplex PCR, lists solely in-frame clones and lacks some. The sample carries 78,000 or so clones, about nine tenths recorded once. This chain links TRBV13 with TRBJ2-7, with D perhaps matching TRBD2 (5 bases). The sequence was obtained from a human donor in good health. Some clones in this sample may be carry-over from other donors' samples. The specimen sequenced was T cells isolated from PBMCs. CDR3 DNA: TGTGCCAGCAGCTTAGGGCGAGCGGCCTACGAGCAGTACTTC. This sequence encodes CASSLGRAAYEQYF. The variable domain in full, completed from reference TRBV13 and TRBJ2-7, reads AAGVIQSPRHLIKEKRETATLKCYPIPRHDTVYWYQQGPGQDPQFLISFYEKMQSDKGSIPDRFSAQQFSDYHSELNMSSLELGDSALYFCASSLGRAAYEQYFGPGTRLTVT.